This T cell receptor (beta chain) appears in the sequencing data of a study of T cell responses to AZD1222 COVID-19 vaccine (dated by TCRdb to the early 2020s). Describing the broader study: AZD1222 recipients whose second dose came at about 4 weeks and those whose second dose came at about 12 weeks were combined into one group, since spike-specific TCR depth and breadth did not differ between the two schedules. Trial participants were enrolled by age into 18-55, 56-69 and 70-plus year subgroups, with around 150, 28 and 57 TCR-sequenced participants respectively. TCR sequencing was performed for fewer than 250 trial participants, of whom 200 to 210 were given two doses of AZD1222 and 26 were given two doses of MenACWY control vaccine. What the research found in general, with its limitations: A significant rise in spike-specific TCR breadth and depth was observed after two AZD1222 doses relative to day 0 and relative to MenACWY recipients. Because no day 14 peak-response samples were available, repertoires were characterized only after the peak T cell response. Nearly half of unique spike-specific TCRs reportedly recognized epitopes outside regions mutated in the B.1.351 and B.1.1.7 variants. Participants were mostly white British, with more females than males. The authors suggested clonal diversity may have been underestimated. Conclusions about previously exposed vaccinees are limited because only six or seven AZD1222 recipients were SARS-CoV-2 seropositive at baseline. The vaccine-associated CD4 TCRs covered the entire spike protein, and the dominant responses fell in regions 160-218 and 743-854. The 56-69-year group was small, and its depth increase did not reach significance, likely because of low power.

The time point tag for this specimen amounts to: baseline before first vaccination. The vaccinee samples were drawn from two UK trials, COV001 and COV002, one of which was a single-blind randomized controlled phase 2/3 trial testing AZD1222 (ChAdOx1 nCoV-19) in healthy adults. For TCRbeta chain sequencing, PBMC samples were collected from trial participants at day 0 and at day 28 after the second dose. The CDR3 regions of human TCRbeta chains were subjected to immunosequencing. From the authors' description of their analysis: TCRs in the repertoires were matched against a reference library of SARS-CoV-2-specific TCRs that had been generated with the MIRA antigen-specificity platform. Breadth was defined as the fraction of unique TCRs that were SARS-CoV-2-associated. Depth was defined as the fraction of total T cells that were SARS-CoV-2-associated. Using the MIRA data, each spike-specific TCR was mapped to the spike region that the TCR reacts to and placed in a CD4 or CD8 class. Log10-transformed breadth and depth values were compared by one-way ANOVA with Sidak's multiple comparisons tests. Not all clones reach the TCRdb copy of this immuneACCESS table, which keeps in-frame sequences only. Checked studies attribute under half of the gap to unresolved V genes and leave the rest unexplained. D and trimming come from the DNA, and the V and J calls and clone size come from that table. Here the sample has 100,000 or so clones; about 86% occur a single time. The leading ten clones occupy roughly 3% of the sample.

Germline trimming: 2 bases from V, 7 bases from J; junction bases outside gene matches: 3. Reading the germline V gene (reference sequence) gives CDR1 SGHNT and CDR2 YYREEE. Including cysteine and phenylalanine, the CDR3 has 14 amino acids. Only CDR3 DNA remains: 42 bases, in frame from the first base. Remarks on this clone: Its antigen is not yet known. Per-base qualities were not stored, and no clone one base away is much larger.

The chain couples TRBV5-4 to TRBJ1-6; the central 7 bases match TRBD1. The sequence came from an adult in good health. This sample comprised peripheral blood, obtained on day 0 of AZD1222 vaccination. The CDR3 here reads CASSFDRANSPLHF. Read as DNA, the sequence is TGTGCCAGCAGCTTCGACAGGGCCAATTCACCCCTCCACTTT.